This TCR beta chain was identified during a study of shared clonotypes between healthy human individuals. Study-wide background: Every donor yielded three CD4 naive, three CD4 memory, two CD8 naive and one CD8 memory plate.

The data were produced by immunoSEQ multiplex PCR, yet TCRdb's version contains in-frame clones alone and is incomplete. Counted here are around 1,000,000 clones, around 77% occurring once; the ten biggest clones make up over 0.8%. Losses at the gene ends were 4 bases for V and 5 bases for J; bases not matched to a gene: 13. Germline-derived CDR1 and CDR2 are MNHEY and SVGAGI. The CDR3 is made up of 16 amino acids. Comment on this clone: Its antigen is undetermined.

Study conclusions and caveats: Roughly 5% of naive CD4 clonotypes were common to several donors. When compared with the clonotypes that were shared by all four sorted-subset donors, the non-shared clonotypes turned out to have lower generation probabilities.

Sequenced sample: memory CD4+ T cells from PBMCs. Subset specified: CD45RA-negative fraction. The TCR comes from a man younger than 35 in good health. Some clones in this sample may be carry-over from other donors' samples. This chain joins TRBV6-5 and TRBJ1-1, with 7 positions matching TRBD1. The CDR3 protein is CASSFPINRGRTEAFF. The CDR3 coding sequence is TGTGCCAGCAGTTTTCCGATTAACAGGGGAAGAACTGAAGCTTTCTTT.